The entry that follows covers one TCR beta chain sequence. This entry belongs to a study of cytomegalovirus exposure and HLA in healthy donors. Vbeta (60) and Jbeta (13) primers were used in the PCR. Generated by immunoSEQ multiplex PCR, the TCRdb table keeps only in-frame clones and is missing some. The sample holds about 150,000 clones; around 83% are singletons and the top ten take around 6%. The sequence was obtained from a man aged 50-59 years in good health and CMV-seropositive. The sample taken for sequencing was PBMCs.

CDR3 protein: CASSPGRISGNTIYF. DNA for the CDR3: TGTGCCAGCAGCCCAGGCCGTATCTCTGGAAACACCATATATTTT. V is TRBV9 and J is TRBJ1-3; D gene ambiguous. Looked up from germline, CDR1 is SGDLS and CDR2 is YYNGEE. V was clipped by 4 bases and J by 0 bases, with 11 bases between them. This CDR3 has 15 amino acids.